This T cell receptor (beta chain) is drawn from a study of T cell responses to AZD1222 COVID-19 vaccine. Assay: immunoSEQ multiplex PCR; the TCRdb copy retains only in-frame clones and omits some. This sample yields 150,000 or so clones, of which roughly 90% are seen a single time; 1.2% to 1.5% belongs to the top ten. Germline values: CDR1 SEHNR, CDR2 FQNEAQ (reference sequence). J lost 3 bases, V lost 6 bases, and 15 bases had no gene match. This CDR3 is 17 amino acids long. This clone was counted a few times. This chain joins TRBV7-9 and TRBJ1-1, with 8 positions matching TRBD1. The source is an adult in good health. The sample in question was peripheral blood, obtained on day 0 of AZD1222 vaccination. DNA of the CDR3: TGTGCCAGCAGTTCCGACAGGGGCCCCTTCCTCGACACTGAAGCTTTCTTT. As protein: CASSSDRGPFLDTEAFF.